The 30 T cell receptor beta chains below all came from one sample that was sequenced in a study of OX40 agonist ivuxolimab in advanced cancers. Using immunoSEQ multiplex PCR, the repertoire was profiled, and TCRdb retains in-frame clones only, with some absent. The sample contains about 20,000 clones, 79% of which appear only once. Specimen: CD4+ or CD8+ T cells sorted from blood, collected in a trial of the OX40 agonist ivuxolimab. These receptors all come from an adult with an advanced solid tumor such as melanoma, head and neck, liver or kidney cancer.

This clone was seen a handful of times. The V gene is TRBV30, the J gene TRBJ2-7, with 10 nucleotides matching TRBD1. The CDR3 sequence is 13 residues long. Per germline, CDR1 GTSNPN and CDR2 SVGIG (reference sequence). J lost 3 bases, V lost 5 bases, and 4 bases had no gene match. The CDR3 region has the DNA TGTGCCTGGGGGACAGGGGTGGGCTACGAGCAGTACTTC. This encodes CAWGTGVGYEQYF.

A note on this clone: Its ends do not fully match the called genes, so a read error is possible. J is TRBJ1-3 and V is TRBV5-1; D is perhaps TRBD1 (5 bases). The germline V gene encodes CDR1 SGHRS and CDR2 YFSETQ. The CDR3 length is 16 residues. The chain's CDR3 is CASSSQTGLAGNTIYF. CDR3 nucleotides: TGCGCCAGCAGCAGCCAAACAGGTTTAGCTGGTAACACCATATATTTT.

V gene TRBV6-6 combines with J gene TRBJ2-3, with 8 bases lining up with TRBD1. Germline CDR1 and CDR2: MNHNY and SVGAGI (reference sequence). CDR3 size: 14 residues. V dropped 5 bases and J dropped 3; count of bases not matched to a gene: 4. The CDR3 loop is CASSKWTGTDTQYF. CDR3 DNA sequence: TGTGCCAGCAGTAAATGGACAGGGACAGATACGCAGTATTTT.

This clone was seen more than once but under ten times. The chain links TRBV19 to TRBJ2-7; D gene unclear. Germline assignment: CDR1 LNHDA and CDR2 SQIVND (reference sequence). With 4 bases removed from V and 5 bases from J, the gap between germline ends came to 18 bases. The length of the CDR3 is 15 residues. The CDR3 DNA follows: TGTGCCAGTAGTAGGAAGCTGGTTAATCTCGACGAGCAGTACTTC. Its protein product is CASSRKLVNLDEQYF.

The V call is TRBV19, the J call TRBJ2-1, with 8 positions matching TRBD1. Trimming took 8 bases from V and 4 from J; bases not matched to a gene: 4. The CDR3 is 13 residues long. CDR1 LNHDA and CDR2 SQIVND come from the germline V gene (reference sequence). Here the CDR3 DNA reads TGTGCCAGTGCTTGGGACAGGTACAATGAGCAGTTCTTC. Its protein is CASAWDRYNEQFF.

V is TRBV10-3 and J is TRBJ2-3; no definite D call. V lost 4 bases and J lost 0, with 5 bases in between. There are 13 residues in the CDR3. The germline CDR1 and CDR2 sequences are ENHRY and SYGVKD. The CDR3 sequence: CAISGKSTDTQYF. The DNA for the CDR3 is TGTGCCATCAGTGGGAAGAGCACAGATACGCAGTATTTT.

The rearrangement uses TRBV5-1 and TRBJ2-1; D is ambiguous. This CDR3 region has 15 residues. Germline V gives CDR1 SGHRS, CDR2 YFSETQ. The V end lost 3 bases, the J end lost 5 bases, and 15 bases lay between the germline ends. DNA for the CDR3: TGCGCCAGCAGCTCTTCTACTCCCGCGGACAATGAGCAGTTCTTC. Residues: CASSSSTPADNEQFF. Filled out from reference TRBV5-1 and TRBJ2-1, the complete variable domain reads KAGVTQTPRYLIKTRGQQVTLSCSPISGHRSVSWYQQTPGQGLQFLFEYFSETQRNKGNFPGRFSGRQFSNSRSEMNVSTLELGDSALYLCASSSSTPADNEQFFGPGTRLTVL.

This rearrangement joins TRBV10-3 to TRBJ2-2; 7 bases agree with TRBD1. The CDR3 length is 15 residues. Germline V gene data show CDR1 as ENHRY and CDR2 as SYGVKD. Trimming at V came to 10 bases and at J to 4 bases, leaving 12 bases not matched to a gene. CDR3 DNA: TGTGCCACCCTTGACAGGGATGACGGCACCGGGGAGCTGTTTTTT. Its protein product is CATLDRDDGTGELFF.

This clone was seen more than once but under ten times. The gene calls are TRBV7-9 and TRBJ1-5; a possible D gene is TRBD1 (5 bases). Germline V CDR1 and CDR2: SEHNR, FQNEAQ (reference sequence). CDR3 length equals 15 residues. V was cut by 4 bases and J by 3 bases, with 13 bases left in between. The CDR3 protein is CASSSPETVNQPQHF. The CDR3 bases are TGTGCCAGCAGCTCCCCGGAGACAGTCAATCAGCCCCAGCATTTT.

V is TRBV9 and J is TRBJ2-7; D gene ambiguous. Trimming cost V 4 bases and J 3 bases, with 11 bases left between them. The germline gives CDR1 SGDLS, CDR2 YYNGEE. This CDR3 is 13 amino acids long. The CDR3 DNA reads as TGTGCCAGCAGCCCCGGGTCATACTACGAGCAGTACTTC. Translating it yields CASSPGSYYEQYF.

The V call is TRBV4-3, the J call TRBJ2-2; tentatively, D is TRBD1 (5 bases). The CDR3 is made up of 17 amino acids. V shed 1 base and J shed 2 bases, with 14 bases lying between them. Germline assignment: CDR1 LGHNA and CDR2 YSLEER. This chain's CDR3 is CASSQAMTAINTGELFF. The CDR3 region has the DNA TGCGCCAGCAGCCAAGCGATGACAGCTATTAACACCGGGGAGCTGTTTTTT.

V usage is TRBV2 and J usage is TRBJ1-5; no reliable D call. Germline CDR1 SNHLY, CDR2 FYNNEI. The ends were cut back, 7 bases at V and 9 bases at J, with 16 bases in the middle. The CDR3 loop spans 13 amino acids. CDR3 amino acids: CASNPSTLRPQHF. Here the CDR3 DNA reads TGTGCCAGCAACCCCTCGACCCTGAGGCCCCAGCATTTT.

This sequence joins TRBV28 and TRBJ2-6; D is undetermined. CDR1 and CDR2 from the germline V gene are MDHEN and SYDVKM. Trimming cost V 11 bases and J 0 bases, with 17 bases left between them. The CDR3 has 16 residues. This chain's CDR3 is CAAGVMINSGANVLTF. The CDR3 DNA is TGTGCCGCCGGCGTAATGATTAACTCTGGGGCCAACGTCCTGACTTTC.

This clone has more than one count but fewer than ten. This sequence joins TRBV30 and TRBJ1-1; TRBD1 matches 10 bases. With 2 bases clipped from V and 2 bases from J, the junction kept 14 bases outside the gene matches. Germline V gives CDR1 GTSNPN, CDR2 SVGIG (reference sequence). The CDR3 runs to 18 residues. CDR3 loop: CAWSSTRDRGKDNTEAFF. Written as DNA, the CDR3 is TGTGCCTGGAGTTCCACCCGGGACAGGGGAAAGGATAACACTGAAGCTTTCTTT.

The chain employs TRBV27 and TRBJ1-2, with 12 nucleotides matching TRBD1. CDR3 length: 14 amino acids. The germline V gene encodes CDR1 MNHEY and CDR2 SMNVEV (reference sequence). The ends lost 4 bases at V and 6 bases at J; junction bases unmatched: 3. CDR3 amino acids: CASSSGQGANGYTF. CDR3 nucleotide sequence: TGTGCCAGCAGTTCGGGACAGGGGGCTAATGGCTACACCTTC.

The chain carries TRBV9 and TRBJ1-1; no definite D call. Trimming cost V 3 bases and J 5 bases, with 11 bases left between them. Germline loops: CDR1 SGDLS, CDR2 YYNGEE. The CDR3 runs 13 residues. In nucleotides, the CDR3 is TGTGCCAGCAGCGCCCAACTGGTGACTGAAGCTTTCTTT. It is translated as CASSAQLVTEAFF. Drawing the rest from reference TRBV9 and TRBJ1-1, the complete variable domain is DSGVTQTPKHLITATGQRVTLRCSPRSGDLSVYWYQQSLDQGLQFLIQYYNGEERAKGNILERFSAQQFPDLHSELNLSSLELGDSALYFCASSAQLVTEAFFGQGTRLTVV.

V gene TRBV5-6 combines with J gene TRBJ2-7; D ambiguous. Germline V gene lookup returns CDR1 SGHDT and CDR2 YYEEEE. With 4 bases removed from V and 2 bases from J, the gap between germline ends came to 4 bases. The CDR3 has 11 residues. This CDR3 reads CASSGPYEQYF. DNA of the CDR3: TGTGCCAGCAGCGGTCCCTACGAGCAGTACTTC.

J is TRBJ1-1 and V is TRBV27, with D tentatively TRBD1 (5 bases). Looked up from germline, CDR1 is MNHEY and CDR2 is SMNVEV (reference sequence). V lost 6 bases and J 3 bases, leaving 20 bases between the germline ends. The CDR3 extends over 16 amino acids. The CDR3 loop reads CASSHLFGAQDTEAFF. The DNA for the CDR3 is TGTGCCAGCAGCCATCTATTCGGGGCCCAGGACACTGAAGCTTTCTTT.

This clone was counted only a few times. V is TRBV27 and J is TRBJ1-5; no clear D gene. There are 17 residues in the CDR3. V was clipped by 0 bases and J by 4 bases, with 16 bases between them. Germline CDR1 MNHEY, CDR2 SMNVEV (reference sequence). CDR3 nucleotide sequence: TGTGCCAGCAGTTTATCGCCTTACAGCGATACTAATCAGCCCCAGCATTTT. It yields the protein CASSLSPYSDTNQPQHF.

The chain couples TRBV27 to TRBJ1-3; no clear D. The V end lost 5 bases, the J end lost 0 bases, and 14 bases lay between the germline ends. This CDR3 has 16 residues. Germline loops: CDR1 MNHEY, CDR2 SMNVEV (reference sequence). This CDR3 is CASSPLGSLSGNTIYF. In DNA form, the CDR3 reads TGTGCCAGCAGTCCGCTGGGCAGTCTCTCTGGAAACACCATATATTTT.

The V and J genes are TRBV20-1 and TRBJ2-1; D gene uncertain. Germline CDR1 and CDR2: DFQATT and SNEGSKA (reference sequence). This CDR3 has 11 residues. The V gene lost 5 bases and the J gene lost 12 bases, with 14 bases spanning the gap. The CDR3 coding sequence is TGCAGTGCTTCTATACAGTTTACGCAGTTCTTC. Translating gives CSASIQFTQFF.

The V gene is TRBV7-9, the J gene TRBJ1-5; D remains unclear. Per the germline V gene, CDR1 is SEHNR and CDR2 is FQNEAQ (reference sequence). This CDR3 contains 14 residues. V lost 0 bases and J 7 bases, leaving 10 bases between the germline ends. CDR3 loop: CASSLAGFGQPQHF. The CDR3 bases are TGTGCCAGCAGCTTAGCAGGGTTCGGGCAGCCCCAGCATTTT. Drawing the rest from reference TRBV7-9 and TRBJ1-5, the complete variable domain is DTGVSQNPRHKITKRGQNVTFRCDPISEHNRLYWYRQTLGQGPEFLTYFQNEAQLEKSRLLSDRFSAERPKGSFSTLEIQRTEQGDSAMYLCASSLAGFGQPQHFGDGTRLSIL.

This chain links TRBV15 with TRBJ1-1; a possible D gene is TRBD1 (6 bases). Germline V gene data show CDR1 as LNHNV and CDR2 as YYDKDF (reference sequence). V lost 1 base and J 8 bases, leaving 14 bases between the germline ends. The CDR3 runs 14 residues. In DNA, the CDR3 is TGTGCCACCAGCAGAGGCTGGGGGGGGGCCGAAGCTTTCTTT. It yields the protein CATSRGWGGAEAFF.

V and J are TRBV19 and TRBJ1-5; no reliable D call. V dropped 1 base and J dropped 7 bases, with 5 bases sitting between them. The germline V gene has CDR1 LNHDA and CDR2 SQIVND (reference sequence). The CDR3 totals 12 residues. The CDR3, as DNA: TGTGCCAGTAGTATAGGGGTGCAGCCCCAGCATTTT. It translates to CASSIGVQPQHF. Using reference TRBV19 and TRBJ1-5 for the parts outside the CDR3, the full variable domain is DGGITQSPKYLFRKEGQNVTLSCEQNLNHDAMYWYRQDPGQGLRLIYYSQIVNDFQKGDIAEGYSVSREKKESFPLTVTSAQKNPTAFYLCASSIGVQPQHFGDGTRLSIL.

This clone was detected only a few times. The V gene is TRBV7-2, the J gene TRBJ1-6; D is possibly TRBD1 (6 bases). Germline CDR1 is SGHTA and CDR2 is FQGNSA. V shed 3 bases and J shed 9 bases, with 6 bases lying between them. The CDR3 is 12 residues long. The CDR3 sequence: CASSLTGSPLHF. The CDR3 coding sequence is TGTGCCAGCAGCTTGACAGGTTCACCCCTCCACTTT.

The rearrangement links TRBV15 to TRBJ2-4; D is undetermined. Trimming removed 1 base at V and 5 bases at J, with 6 bases between. Germline V gene sequence: CDR1 LNHNV, CDR2 YYDKDF (reference sequence). The CDR3 contains 13 residues. CDR3 bases: TGTGCCACCAGCAGAGTTCCCCAAAACATTCAGTACTTC. It encodes CATSRVPQNIQYF.

This chain uses TRBV19 with TRBJ2-2, with TRBD1 matching 7 bases. V lost 1 base and J lost 4; bases outside the gene matches: 3. CDR3 length equals 15 residues. The V gene's germline CDR1 is LNHDA and CDR2 SQIVND (reference sequence). The CDR3 coding sequence is TGTGCCAGTAGTATAGCCAGGACAGGCACCGGGGAGCTGTTTTTT. Its translation: CASSIARTGTGELFF.

CDR3 protein: CASSLVDTILGHEQFF. In DNA, the CDR3 is TGTGCCAGCAGCTTAGTGGACACCATCCTCGGCCATGAGCAGTTCTTC. The chain uses TRBV7-2 and TRBJ2-1, with D perhaps TRBD1 (5 bases). This CDR3 comprises 16 residues. Trimming took 1 base from V and 8 from J, leaving 18 bases between them. Germline CDR1 is SGHTA and CDR2 is FQGNSA.

The rearrangement joins TRBV4-1 to TRBJ2-7, with 8 positions matching TRBD2. This CDR3 is 18 amino acids long. Germline loops: CDR1 MGHRA, CDR2 YSYEKL. With 0 bases clipped from V and 0 bases from J, the junction kept 10 bases outside the gene matches. In DNA, the CDR3 is TGCGCCAGCAGCCAAGAGGAGCAAGCGGGGGATATCTCCTACGAGCAGTACTTC. It specifies CASSQEEQAGDISYEQYF.

The gene calls are TRBV27 and TRBJ1-5; tentatively, D is TRBD1 (5 bases). The germline V gene encodes CDR1 MNHEY and CDR2 SMNVEV (reference sequence). This CDR3 region has 14 residues. Trimming left V 10 bases short and J 8 bases short, with 21 bases between. The CDR3 coding sequence is TGTGCCATCGCTATGCCGGGCCCGGGGGAGCCCCAGCATTTT. This encodes CAIAMPGPGEPQHF.